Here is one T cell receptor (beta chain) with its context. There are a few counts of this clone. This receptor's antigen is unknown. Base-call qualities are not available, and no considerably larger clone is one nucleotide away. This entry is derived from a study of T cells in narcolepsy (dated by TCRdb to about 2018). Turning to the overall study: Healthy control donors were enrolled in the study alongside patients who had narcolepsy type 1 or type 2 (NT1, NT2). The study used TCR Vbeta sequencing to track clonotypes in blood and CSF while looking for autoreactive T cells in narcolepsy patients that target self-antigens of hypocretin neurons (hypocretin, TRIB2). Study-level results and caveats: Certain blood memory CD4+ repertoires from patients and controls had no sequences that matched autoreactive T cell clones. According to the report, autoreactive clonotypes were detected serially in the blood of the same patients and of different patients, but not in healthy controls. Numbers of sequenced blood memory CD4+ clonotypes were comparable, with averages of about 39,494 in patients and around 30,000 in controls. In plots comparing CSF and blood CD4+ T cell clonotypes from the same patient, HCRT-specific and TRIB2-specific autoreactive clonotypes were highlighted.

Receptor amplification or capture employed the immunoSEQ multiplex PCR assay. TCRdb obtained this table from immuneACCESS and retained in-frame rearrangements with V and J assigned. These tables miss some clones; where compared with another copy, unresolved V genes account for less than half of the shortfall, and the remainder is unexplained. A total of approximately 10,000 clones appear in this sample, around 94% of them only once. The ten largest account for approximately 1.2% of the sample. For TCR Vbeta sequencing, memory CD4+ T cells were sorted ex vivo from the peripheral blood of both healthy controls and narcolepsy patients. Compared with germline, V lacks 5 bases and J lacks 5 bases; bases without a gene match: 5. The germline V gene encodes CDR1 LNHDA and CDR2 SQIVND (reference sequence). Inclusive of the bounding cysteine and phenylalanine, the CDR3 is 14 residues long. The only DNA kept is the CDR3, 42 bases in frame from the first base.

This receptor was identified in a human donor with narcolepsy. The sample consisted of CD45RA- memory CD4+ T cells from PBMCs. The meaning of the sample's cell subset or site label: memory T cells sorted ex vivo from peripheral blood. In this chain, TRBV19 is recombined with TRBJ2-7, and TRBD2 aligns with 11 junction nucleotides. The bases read TGTGCCAGTAGTTTGACTAGCGGGACCCACGAGCAGTACTTC. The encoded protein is CASSLTSGTHEQYF.